A single sample gave rise to the 29 T cell receptor beta chains below, sequenced in a study of response to subunit inactivated influenza vaccine. Using its own MiXCR run on the RT-PCR reads, TCRdb lists one record per CDR3 protein. The table includes roughly 570,000 distinct CDR3 sequences, 10% to 15% detected once. The sample consisted of PBMCs from blood, taken 40 to 50 days after vaccination. These receptors all come from a man aged 45 to 65 who received an inactivated influenza vaccine.

V usage is TRBV4-1 and J usage is TRBJ2-1; D might be TRBD2 (6 bases). The length of the CDR3 is 17 residues. The V and J ends lost 0 bases and 0 bases respectively, with 12 bases between them. The germline gives CDR1 MGHRA, CDR2 YSYEKL. The CDR3: CASSQDQLALSYNEQFF. The CDR3 DNA reads TGCGCCAGCAGCCAAGATCAACTAGCCCTCTCCTACAATGAGCAGTTCTTC.

The table lists this clonotype with a few counts. The chain's CDR3 is CSVEQGSDTQYF. CDR3 DNA sequence: TGCAGCGTTGAACAGGGATCAGATACGCAGTATTTT. The chain recombines TRBV29-1 with TRBJ2-3, with D perhaps TRBD1 (5 bases). The CDR3 sequence is 12 residues long. V shed 2 bases and J shed 4 bases, with 7 bases lying between them. The V gene's germline CDR1 is SQVTM and CDR2 ANQGSEA.

There are a few counts of this clonotype. The genes are TRBV12-3 or TRBV12-4 and TRBJ1-2, with TRBD1 as a possible D gene (5 bases). Trimming took 6 bases from V and 8 from J, leaving 19 bases between them. The CDR3 contains 14 residues. The CDR3 sequence is CASRFTSGPRGYTF. The CDR3 coding sequence is TGTGCCAGCAGATTCACGTCAGGGCCTCGAGGCTACACCTTC.

This clonotype was detected many times. This chain joins TRBV5-1 and TRBJ2-1; TRBD2 matches 10 bases. The V gene end was trimmed by 4 bases and the J gene end by 4 bases; junction bases not matched to a gene: 8. In germline, CDR1 is SGHRS, CDR2 YFSETQ. The CDR3 loop spans 16 amino acids. For the CDR3, the DNA is TGCGCCAGCAGCCCGACCACTAGCGGGACTTACAATGAGCAGTTCTTC. The encoded protein is CASSPTTSGTYNEQFF.

This clonotype was detected many times. The genes are TRBV6-2 or TRBV6-3 and TRBJ1-1, with D maybe TRBD1 (5 bases). Per germline, CDR1 MNHEY and CDR2 SVGEGT. The V end lost 4 bases, the J end lost 4 bases, and 10 bases lay between the germline ends. This CDR3 region has 13 residues. CDR3 sequence: CASSLTGATEAFF. The DNA of the CDR3 is TGTGCCAGCAGTTTGACCGGGGCCACTGAAGCTTTCTTT.

This clonotype turned up a few times. DNA for the CDR3: TGCGCCAGCAGCTTACGGACAGGGCGTAATTCACCCCTCCACTTT. Translated: CASSLRTGRNSPLHF. V usage is TRBV4-3 and J usage is TRBJ1-6, with 8 bases matching TRBD1. Germline-derived CDR1 and CDR2 are LGHNA and YSLEER. Trimming cost V 5 bases and J 6 bases; bases outside gene matches: 6. The CDR3 consists of 15 residues.

This clonotype was seen a handful of times. CDR3 in amino acids: CATQGGNPEAFF. For the CDR3, the DNA is TGTGCCACCCAGGGGGGTAACCCTGAAGCTTTCTTT. The chain is built from TRBV12-3 or TRBV12-4 and TRBJ1-1; 7 bases map to TRBD1. This CDR3 is 12 amino acids long. The J segment lost 6 bases and the V segment lost 10 bases, leaving 8 bases of the junction unmatched.

The V gene is TRBV7-9, the J gene TRBJ1-5; perhaps TRBD1 as D (5 bases). Trimming shortened V by 5 bases and J by 2 bases, and 13 bases separated the two germline ends. Germline lookup yields CDR1 SEHNR and CDR2 FQNEAQ (reference sequence). The CDR3 totals 15 residues. In DNA, the CDR3 is TGTGCCAGCAGCCCCACTACGGGGGGCAATCAGCCCCAGCATTTT. This codes for CASSPTTGGNQPQHF. The variable domain in full, with the rest retrieved from reference TRBV7-9 and TRBJ1-5, is DTGVSQNPRHKITKRGQNVTFRCDPISEHNRLYWYRQTLGQGPEFLTYFQNEAQLEKSRLLSDRFSAERPKGSFSTLEIQRTEQGDSAMYLCASSPTTGGNQPQHFGDGTRLSIL.

Ten or more counts support this clonotype. V usage is TRBV6-1 and J usage is TRBJ2-3; no clear D. The germline V gene encodes CDR1 MNHNS and CDR2 SASEGT. CDR3 length: 13 amino acids. V gave up 7 bases and J gave up 1 base, with 9 bases separating them. Here the CDR3 DNA reads TGTGCCAGCATCGCCCCTGGCACAGATACGCAGTATTTT. This gives the protein CASIAPGTDTQYF.

This clonotype was picked up a small number of times. This sequence joins TRBV20-1 and TRBJ2-7, with D possibly matching TRBD1 (6 bases). This CDR3 is 13 amino acids long. Trimming took 4 bases from V and 7 from J, leaving 17 bases between them. Germline CDR1 DFQATT, CDR2 SNEGSKA (reference sequence). CDR3 protein: CSATRELDREQYF. The DNA of the CDR3 is TGCAGTGCTACGAGAGAACTAGACAGGGAGCAGTACTTC.

Ten or more counts support this clonotype. CDR3 in amino acids: CRGTSGGDTQYF. Written as DNA, the CDR3 is TGCAGGGGGACTAGCGGGGGAGATACGCAGTATTTT. This chain uses TRBV20-1 with TRBJ2-3; 14 nucleotides match TRBD2. The CDR3 runs 12 residues. Germline V gene data show CDR1 as DFQATT and CDR2 as SNEGSKA (reference sequence).

This clonotype has just a few counts. CDR3 protein: CASSLFSYNSPLHF. As DNA, the CDR3 is TGTGCCAGCAGTTTATTTTCTTATAATTCACCCCTCCACTTT. V usage is TRBV27 and J usage is TRBJ1-6, with D unclear. Germline CDR1 and CDR2: MNHEY and SMNVEV (reference sequence). Trimming pared 1 base from V and 4 bases from J, leaving 5 bases between. This CDR3 region has 14 residues.

This clonotype appeared many times. The chain uses TRBV11-2 and TRBJ2-5; D perhaps matches TRBD1 (5 bases). Germline lookup yields CDR1 SGHAT and CDR2 FQNNGV. The CDR3 is 15 residues long. Trimming took off 6 bases at V and 4 bases at J, with 18 bases between the two ends. For the CDR3, the DNA is TGTGCCAGCAGTCGCCCAGGGCCAGGAGCAGAGACCCAGTACTTC. It encodes CASSRPGPGAETQYF. Variable domain in full (rest from reference TRBV11-2 and TRBJ2-5): EAGVAQSPRYKIIEKRQSVAFWCNPISGHATLYWYQQILGQGPKLLIQFQNNGVVDDSQLPKDRFSAERLKGVDSTLKIQPAKLEDSAVYLCASSRPGPGAETQYFGPGTRLLVL.

This clonotype has only a few counts. This chain joins TRBV12-3 or TRBV12-4 and TRBJ2-2; D is unclear. There are 15 residues in the CDR3. V was clipped by 5 bases and J by 4 bases, with 14 bases between them. The CDR3 region has the DNA TGTGCCAGCAGTGGGTTAGGGTCGAGCACCGGGGAGCTGTTTTTT. Translating it yields CASSGLGSSTGELFF.

This clonotype was counted only a few times. In DNA form, the CDR3 reads TGCGCCAGCAGTGAGTATCGACAGGTCGGCTACACCTTC. Residues: CASSEYRQVGYTF. The chain joins TRBV10-1 to TRBJ1-2; a possible D gene is TRBD1 (6 bases). Germline V gene lookup returns CDR1 WNHNN and CDR2 SYGVQD (reference sequence). The length of the CDR3 is 13 residues. V was shortened by 1 base and J by 8 bases, with 11 bases between the two germline ends.

This chain joins TRBV25-1 and TRBJ2-2; D is unclear. This CDR3 has 15 amino acids. Germline loops: CDR1 MGHDK, CDR2 SYGVNS. Between the trimmed V and J ends, which lost 5 bases and 5 bases, there was a span of 15 bases. The CDR3 loop reads CASSPLVVGTGELFF. The CDR3 nucleotides are TGTGCCAGCAGTCCTCTGGTGGTGGGGACCGGGGAGCTGTTTTTT.

This clonotype appeared a few times. The rearrangement uses TRBV2 and TRBJ2-7, with TRBD2 identical over 8 bases. After removal of 7 bases from V and 7 bases from J, the junction contained 9 bases not matched to a gene. Germline CDR1 is SNHLY and CDR2 is FYNNEI. The CDR3 sequence is 13 residues long. CDR3 protein: CASKPGTSKEQYF. CDR3 in DNA: TGTGCCAGCAAGCCCGGGACTAGTAAGGAGCAGTACTTC.

This clonotype was picked up a small number of times. The chain couples TRBV15 to TRBJ2-3, with D possibly TRBD1 on 6 matching bases. There are 12 residues in the CDR3. CDR1 and CDR2 (germline): LNHNV, YYDKDF (reference sequence). Trimming removed 7 bases at V and 6 bases at J, with 11 bases between. The CDR3 DNA is TGTGCCACCAATAGGGGGTCCGATACGCAGTATTTT. This translates into CATNRGSDTQYF.

This chain joins TRBV5-1 and TRBJ2-3; 10 bases map to TRBD2. Germline V gene lookup returns CDR1 SGHRS and CDR2 YFSETQ. Germline trimming cut 1 base from V and 3 bases from J; bases unmatched to any gene: 8. CDR3 length: 17 residues. CDR3 DNA sequence: TGCGCCAGCAGCTTGATGTCTAGCGGGAGAGGTACAGATACGCAGTATTTT. It is translated as CASSLMSSGRGTDTQYF.

This clonotype was detected only a few times. The chain carries TRBV7-2 and TRBJ2-2; D is uncertain. Germline CDR1 reads SGHTA; CDR2 reads FQGNSA. Trimming cost V 0 bases and J 6 bases, with 8 bases left between them. The CDR3 totals 14 residues. Here the CDR3 DNA reads TGTGCCAGCAGCTTAGCAGAAGGCCCCGGGGAGCTGTTTTTT. Translated, it gives CASSLAEGPGELFF.

This clonotype was seen only a few times. CDR3 sequence reads: CASSFSWGQYEQYF. The CDR3 DNA sequence: TGTGCCAGCAGTTTTAGTTGGGGACAGTACGAGCAGTACTTC. This chain uses TRBV12-3 or TRBV12-4 with TRBJ2-7, with 7 bases fitting TRBD1. V shed 3 bases and J 4 bases; nucleotides not matched to a gene: 6. The CDR3 runs 14 residues.

This clonotype was observed a handful of times. V gene TRBV12-3 or TRBV12-4 combines with J gene TRBJ2-1, with TRBD2 identical over 10 bases. V shed 3 bases and J 0 bases; nucleotides not matched to a gene: 8. This CDR3 has 18 amino acids. CDR3 DNA sequence: TGTGCCAGCAGTTTTAGTAGCGGGGGGTTCTACTCCTACAATGAGCAGTTCTTC. The encoded protein is CASSFSSGGFYSYNEQFF.

The rearrangement joins TRBV18 to TRBJ2-3, with 9 bases matching TRBD2. V shed 2 bases, J shed 0 bases, and the junction held 3 bases outside the gene matches. Germline V CDR1 and CDR2: KGHSH, LQKENI. CDR3 length: 16 residues. This CDR3 reads CASSPIAGASTDTQYF. Here the CDR3 DNA reads TGTGCCAGCTCACCAATAGCGGGAGCTAGCACAGATACGCAGTATTTT.

This clonotype has a handful of counts. J is TRBJ2-7 and V is TRBV7-9; 7 nucleotides match TRBD2. This CDR3 is 13 amino acids long. The germline V gene has CDR1 SEHNR and CDR2 FQNEAQ (reference sequence). V was clipped by 3 bases and J by 6 bases; unmatched bases: 5. CDR3 coding DNA: TGTGCCAGCAGCTTTGCGGGAGCCGGCGAGCAGTACTTC. It is translated as CASSFAGAGEQYF.

The V and J genes are TRBV12-3 or TRBV12-4 and TRBJ1-5; 7 bases align to TRBD1. This CDR3 is built from 12 residues. With 7 bases clipped from V and 9 bases from J, the junction kept 6 bases outside the gene matches. The CDR3 protein is CASKGAAGPQHF. In nucleotides, the CDR3 is TGTGCCAGCAAGGGGGCGGCTGGGCCCCAGCATTTT.

This chain's CDR3 is CASRRGTSGREYNPNEQFF. The CDR3 nucleotides read TGTGCCAGCAGGCGCGGGACTAGCGGGAGGGAATACAACCCCAATGAGCAGTTCTTC. The chain combines TRBV6-2 or TRBV6-3 with TRBJ2-1; TRBD2 agrees at 16 bases. The CDR3 runs to 19 residues. Germline V gene sequence: CDR1 MNHEY, CDR2 SVGEGT. After removal of 6 bases from V and 6 bases from J, the junction contained 14 bases not matched to a gene.

The chain is built from TRBV6-1 and TRBJ2-2, with TRBD1 matching 8 bases. Looked up from germline, CDR1 is MNHNS and CDR2 is SASEGT. The CDR3 runs to 15 residues. V dropped 2 bases and J dropped 6; count of bases not matched to a gene: 5. CDR3 bases: TGTGCCAGCAGTGAACAGGGGGCCGTGGCCGGGGAGCTGTTTTTT. Protein sequence: CASSEQGAVAGELFF.

J is TRBJ2-1 and V is TRBV5-1; D possibly corresponds to TRBD2 (6 bases). The CDR3 extends over 13 amino acids. Germline V gene sequence: CDR1 SGHRS, CDR2 YFSETQ. The V gene lost 3 bases and the J gene lost 5 bases, with 9 bases spanning the gap. This CDR3 is CASSWGLHNEQFF. CDR3 in DNA: TGCGCCAGCAGCTGGGGACTGCACAATGAGCAGTTCTTC.

This chain joins TRBV7-3 and TRBJ2-2, with D possibly TRBD2 on 6 matching bases. Germline V gene data show CDR1 as SGHTA and CDR2 as FQGTGA. The CDR3 contains 13 residues. V was trimmed by 8 bases and J by 4 bases, leaving 11 bases between them. As DNA, the CDR3 is TGTGCCAGCTCCGGGGGACTCACCGGGGAGCTGTTTTTT. This codes for CASSGGLTGELFF. The variable domain in full, with the rest retrieved from reference TRBV7-3 and TRBJ2-2, is GAGVSQTPSNKVTEKGKYVELRCDPISGHTALYWYRQSLGQGPEFLIYFQGTGAADDSGLPNDRFFAVRPEGSVSTLKIQRTERGDSAVYLCASSGGLTGELFFGEGSRLTVL.